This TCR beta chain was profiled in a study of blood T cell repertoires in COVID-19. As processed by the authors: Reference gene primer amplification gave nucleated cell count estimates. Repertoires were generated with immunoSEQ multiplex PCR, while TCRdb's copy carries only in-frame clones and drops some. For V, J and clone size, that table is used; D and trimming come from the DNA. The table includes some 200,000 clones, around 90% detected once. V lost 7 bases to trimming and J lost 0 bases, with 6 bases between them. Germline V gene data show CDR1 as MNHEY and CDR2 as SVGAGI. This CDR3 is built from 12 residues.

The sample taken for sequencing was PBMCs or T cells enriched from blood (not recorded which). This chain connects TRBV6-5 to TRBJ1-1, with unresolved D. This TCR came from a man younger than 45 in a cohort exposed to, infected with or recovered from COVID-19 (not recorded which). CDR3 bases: TGTGCCAGCACGGACTTGAACACTGAAGCTTTCTTT. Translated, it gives CASTDLNTEAFF.